These 5 T cell receptor beta chains originate from one sample sequenced in a study of T cells in Graves' hyperthyroidism and ophthalmopathy. Amplified TCR beta CDR3 regions derived from RNA transcripts. First-round RT-PCR of the TCR CDR3 relied on the HTBI primer set. TCRdb reprocessed the multiplex PCR reads with MiXCR, giving one entry per CDR3 protein. Of approximately 510,000 distinct CDR3 sequences in the sample, over 35% were seen once. Sequencing was done on a sample of peripheral blood or thyroid tissue (not recorded which). All receptors derive from an adult woman with Graves' disease, either hyperthyroidism or ophthalmopathy (not recorded which).

This clonotype was seen only a few times. An end of the junction does not agree with germline; a read error may underlie this. The genes are TRBV15 and TRBJ1-2; D unresolved. The CDR3 totals 14 residues. Germline V gives CDR1 LNHNV, CDR2 YYDKDF (reference sequence). CDR3 DNA sequence: TGTGCCGCCAGCAGCCAATTGGGCCTCTATGGCTACACCTTC. It yields the protein CAASSQLGLYGYTF.

V usage is TRBV7-8 and J usage is TRBJ2-6; D is unclear. The CDR3 contains 18 residues. V gave up 4 bases and J gave up 0 bases, with 16 bases separating them. CDR1 and CDR2 from the germline V gene are SGHVS and FQNEAQ. The CDR3 bases are TGTGCCAGCAGCTCCCGGGTCCCCATGGCCTCTGGGGCCAACGTCCTGACTTTC. Encoded protein: CASSSRVPMASGANVLTF. Full variable domain (rest looked up from reference TRBV7-8 and TRBJ2-6): GAGVSQSPRYKVAKRGQDVALRCDPISGHVSLFWYQQALGQGPEFLTYFQNEAQLDKSGLPSDRFFAERPEGSVSTLKIQRTQQEDSAVYLCASSSRVPMASGANVLTFGAGSRLTVL.

The V call is TRBV9, the J call TRBJ1-6; D is possibly TRBD1 (5 bases). The CDR3 has 17 amino acids. The V and J ends lost 4 bases and 0 bases respectively, with 14 bases between them. Germline V gene data show CDR1 as SGDLS and CDR2 as YYNGEE. The CDR3 DNA reads as TGTGCCAGCAGCTTAGCGGGGCCAAGCTCCTATAATTCACCCCTCCACTTT. Translating gives CASSLAGPSSYNSPLHF.

J is TRBJ2-5 and V is TRBV24-1; D gene uncertain. Germline loops: CDR1 KGHDR, CDR2 SFDVKD. The CDR3 loop spans 14 amino acids. V lost 4 bases and J lost 8, with 16 bases in between. The CDR3 DNA follows: TGTGCCACCAGTGACCCTTCAGAGTGGGGTACCCAGTACTTC. This translates into CATSDPSEWGTQYF.

V gene TRBV10-2 combines with J gene TRBJ1-1, with no clear D. The length of the CDR3 is 13 residues. Between the trimmed V and J ends, which lost 4 bases and 10 bases, there was a span of 16 bases. In germline, CDR1 is WSHSY, CDR2 SAAADI. Written as DNA, the CDR3 is TGCGCCAGCAGTGGGGAATTGGGTCGGGGAGCTTTCTTT. Its translation is CASSGELGRGAFF.